The 13 T cell receptor beta chains below all came from one sample that was sequenced in a study of T-cell memory formation after mild COVID-19. TCRdb reprocessed the 5' RACE reads via MiXCR and lists one record per CDR3 protein. The profile shows about 170,000 distinct CDR3 sequences, 13% of them singletons. Source material: PBMCs or a T cell subset sorted from them (not recorded which). These receptors were taken from a man aged 18 to 35 who had mild COVID-19 (a few samples of this study predate the infection). Cell type and time point are not known.

The chain carries TRBV7-3 and TRBJ1-1, with 7 bases aligning to TRBD1. J was trimmed by 5 bases and V by 5 bases; bases with no gene match: 11. The CDR3 has 15 residues. Germline V gene data show CDR1 as SGHTA and CDR2 as FQGTGA. The CDR3 region is CASSRRGGASTEAFF. The CDR3 DNA follows: TGTGCCAGCAGCCGGCGAGGGGGCGCTTCGACTGAAGCTTTCTTT.

Details on this clonotype: Since a much larger clone is just one base distant, this may be a read error. The chain combines TRBV20-1 with TRBJ2-7; 9 bases line up with TRBD1. The germline V gene has CDR1 DFQATT and CDR2 SNEGSKA (reference sequence). V was clipped by 4 bases and J by 3 bases; unmatched bases: 1. The CDR3 is made up of 12 amino acids. The CDR3 DNA sequence: TGCAGTGCTAAGACAGGGGGCTACGAGCAGTACTTC. Its translation is CSAKTGGYEQYF.

This clonotype has a handful of counts. The chain recombines TRBV6-6 with TRBJ2-1; 10 nucleotides agree with TRBD1. Germline V gene data show CDR1 as MNHNY and CDR2 as SVGAGI (reference sequence). The CDR3 spans 12 residues. The junction had 2 bases not matched to a gene; V was cut back by 8 bases and J by 7 bases. In DNA, the CDR3 is TGTGCCAGCCGGACAGGGGGGAATGAGCAGTTCTTC. This codes for CASRTGGNEQFF.

This chain links TRBV20-1 with TRBJ1-4; the match to TRBD1 covers 9 bases. CDR1 DFQATT and CDR2 SNEGSKA come from the germline V gene (reference sequence). Unmatched junction bases numbered 8, after V lost 7 bases and J lost 5 bases. This CDR3 contains 14 residues. The DNA of the CDR3 is TGCAGTGTTCCGAGGGGACAGGGAAATGAAAAACTGTTTTTT. It encodes CSVPRGQGNEKLFF.

V usage is TRBV7-8 and J usage is TRBJ2-5; D is ambiguous. The CDR3 length is 15 residues. CDR1 and CDR2 (germline): SGHVS, FQNEAQ. V lost 4 bases, J lost 4 bases, and 16 bases lay in between. CDR3 protein: CASSSRRIGAETQYF. As DNA, the CDR3 is TGTGCCAGCAGCTCCCGCAGAATCGGCGCAGAGACCCAGTACTTC.

With respect to this clonotype: The junction departs from germline at one end; a sequencing error may be responsible. The genes are TRBV7-2 and TRBJ2-2; D might be TRBD2 (6 bases). This CDR3 comprises 15 residues. Germline CDR1 is SGHTA and CDR2 is FQGNSA. Written as DNA, the CDR3 is TGTGCCAGCAGCTTAGGGAGGGCGCGACGGTGGGAGATGTTTTTT. Its translation is CASSLGRARRWEMFF.

The chain carries TRBV20-1 and TRBJ2-3; TRBD2 is a possible D gene (5 bases). CDR3 size: 12 residues. Trimming took off 6 bases at V and 2 bases at J, with 9 bases between the two ends. The germline CDR1 and CDR2 sequences are DFQATT and SNEGSKA (reference sequence). The CDR3 loop is CSAPGDTDTQYF. CDR3 DNA sequence: TGCAGTGCCCCCGGGGACACAGATACGCAGTATTTT.

The chain combines TRBV7-2 with TRBJ2-5, with D tentatively TRBD1 (5 bases). The germline V and J ends were trimmed by 5 bases and 4 bases, with 20 bases remaining between them. This CDR3 has 16 residues. Germline V gene data show CDR1 as SGHTA and CDR2 as FQGNSA. Here the CDR3 reads CASSLPWAGMGETQYF. For the CDR3, the DNA is TGTGCCAGCAGCCTCCCCTGGGCAGGGATGGGAGAGACCCAGTACTTC. Looking up the rest from reference TRBV7-2 and TRBJ2-5 gives the full variable domain: GAGVSQSPSNKVTEKGKDVELRCDPISGHTALYWYRQSLGQGLEFLIYFQGNSAPDKSGLPSDRFSAERTGGSVSTLTIQRTQQEDSAVYLCASSLPWAGMGETQYFGPGTRLLVL.

This clonotype was detected ten times or more. The chain links TRBV7-9 to TRBJ2-1; D possibly corresponds to TRBD1 (6 bases). The CDR3 length is 13 residues. Germline V gene sequence: CDR1 SEHNR, CDR2 FQNEAQ (reference sequence). V shed 5 bases and J shed 5 bases, with 10 bases lying between them. This chain's CDR3 is CASSRTANNEQFF. Here the CDR3 DNA reads TGTGCCAGCAGCCGGACAGCCAACAATGAGCAGTTCTTC.

V is TRBV6-2 or TRBV6-3 and J is TRBJ2-7, with D uncertain. This CDR3 is built from 20 residues. V dropped 0 bases and J dropped 4 bases, with 28 bases sitting between them. Germline-derived CDR1 and CDR2 are MNHEY and SVGEGT. Here the CDR3 reads CASSYSLMFGTALTPYEQYF. CDR3 DNA sequence: TGTGCCAGCAGTTACTCACTTATGTTTGGAACAGCTCTTACCCCTTACGAGCAGTACTTC.

This clonotype was detected a few times. CDR3 coding DNA: TGTGCCAGCAGTGATTACACTGAAGCTTTCTTT. Amino acid sequence: CASSDYTEAFF. The chain carries TRBV6-2 or TRBV6-3 and TRBJ1-1; D gene ambiguous. Trimming removed 5 bases from V and 3 bases from J, with 4 bases in between. The CDR3 covers 11 residues. Per germline, CDR1 MNHEY and CDR2 SVGEGT.

The rearrangement uses TRBV20-1 and TRBJ2-3; D perhaps matches TRBD1 (5 bases). V lost 0 bases, J lost 1 base, and 5 bases lay in between. The CDR3 consists of 13 residues. The germline V gene encodes CDR1 DFQATT and CDR2 SNEGSKA (reference sequence). The CDR3 coding sequence is TGCAGTGCTAGAGAAGGGGGCACAGATACGCAGTATTTT. It codes for CSAREGGTDTQYF.

The chain couples TRBV4-2 to TRBJ2-7, with TRBD2 as a possible D gene (7 bases). This CDR3 is 15 amino acids long. The V end was cut by 6 bases, the J end by 5 bases, with 20 bases between. Germline assignment: CDR1 LGHNA and CDR2 YNFKEQ. The CDR3 bases are TGTGCCAGCAGGAGGTTGGGGGGGGGCACCGACGAGCAGTACTTC. The encoded protein is CASRRLGGGTDEQYF.